This TCR beta chain was captured by sequencing in a study of T cell repertoires in cytomegalovirus infection. The germline V and J ends were trimmed by 6 bases and 5 bases, with 13 bases remaining between them. CDR1 and CDR2 from the germline V gene are MNHNS and SASEGT. The CDR3 extends over 13 amino acids. One entry per CDR3 protein, called by TCRdb with MiXCR from the reads. This sample yields approximately 290,000 distinct CDR3 sequences, of which about 26% are seen a single time; roughly 14% belongs to the top ten. The sequencing sample was made of PBMCs. The sequence derives from a human donor in good health (CMV status not recorded). Some clones in this sample may be carry-over from other donors' samples. This rearrangement joins TRBV6-1 to TRBJ1-1; D is unresolved. The CDR3 reads CASSNGPGTEAFF. CDR3 in DNA: TGTGCCAGCAGCAACGGGCCCGGGACTGAAGCTTTCTTT.